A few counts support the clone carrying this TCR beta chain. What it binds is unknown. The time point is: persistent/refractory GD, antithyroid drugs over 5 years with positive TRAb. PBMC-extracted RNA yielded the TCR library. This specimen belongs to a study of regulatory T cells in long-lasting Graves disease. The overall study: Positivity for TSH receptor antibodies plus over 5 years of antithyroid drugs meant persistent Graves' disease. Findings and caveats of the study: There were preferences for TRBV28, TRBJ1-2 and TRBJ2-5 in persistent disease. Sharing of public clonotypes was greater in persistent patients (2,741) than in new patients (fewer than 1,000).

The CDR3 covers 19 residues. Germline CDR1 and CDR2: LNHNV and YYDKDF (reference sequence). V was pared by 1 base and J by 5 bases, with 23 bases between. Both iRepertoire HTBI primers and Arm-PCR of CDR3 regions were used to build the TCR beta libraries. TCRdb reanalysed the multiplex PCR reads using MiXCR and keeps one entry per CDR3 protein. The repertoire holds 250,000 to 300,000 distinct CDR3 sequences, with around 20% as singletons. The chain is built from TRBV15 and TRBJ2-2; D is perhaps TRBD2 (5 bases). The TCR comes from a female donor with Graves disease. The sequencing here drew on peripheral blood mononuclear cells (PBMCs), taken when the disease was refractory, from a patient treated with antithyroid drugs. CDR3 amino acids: CATSRGVSGPERLTGELFF. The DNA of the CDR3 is TGTGCCACCAGCAGAGGCGTCTCCGGGCCGGAGAGACTAACCGGGGAGCTGTTTTTT.